The 28 T cell receptor beta chains below come from one sample, sequenced in a study of blood T cell repertoires in COVID-19 (dated by TCRdb to 2018 to 2020). Library generation was performed with the immunoSEQ multiplex PCR assay. The source is immuneACCESS, and TCRdb retained only in-frame sequences with V and J called. Part of the clones is not carried over; for the studies checked, unresolved V genes explain less than half of this, and the remainder is unexplained. Counted in this sample were 400,000 or so clones; around 87% of them appeared once. Of the sample, around 1.1% falls within the top ten clones. Sequenced material: PBMCs or T cells enriched from blood (not recorded which). These receptors all come from a man aged 25 to 40 who had recovered from COVID-19.

This rearrangement joins TRBV19 to TRBJ1-4; D perhaps matches TRBD1 (5 bases). V was pared by 7 bases and J by 3 bases, with 15 bases between. Germline V lookup: CDR1 LNHDA, CDR2 SQIVND (reference sequence). The length of the CDR3 is 15 residues. The CDR3 reads CASTPGGGANEKLFF. The DNA of the CDR3 is TGTGCCAGTACCCCGGGGGGGGGAGCTAATGAAAAACTGTTTTTT. The whole variable domain, filled in from reference TRBV19 and TRBJ1-4, reads DGGITQSPKYLFRKEGQNVTLSCEQNLNHDAMYWYRQDPGQGLRLIYYSQIVNDFQKGDIAEGYSVSREKKESFPLTVTSAQKNPTAFYLCASTPGGGANEKLFFGSGTQLSVL.

The rearrangement uses TRBV6-1 and TRBJ2-2; 10 bases align to TRBD2. Germline values: CDR1 MNHNS, CDR2 SASEGT. The CDR3 is made up of 15 amino acids. The V gene end was trimmed by 2 bases and the J gene end by 4 bases; junction bases not matched to a gene: 1. The CDR3 protein is CASSESGRATGELFF. CDR3 DNA sequence: TGTGCCAGCAGTGAAAGCGGGAGGGCCACCGGGGAGCTGTTTTTT.

This chain uses TRBV3-1 (or the pseudogene TRBV3-2) with TRBJ1-1, with TRBD1 as a possible D gene (5 bases). The germline V and J ends were trimmed by 2 bases and 1 base, with 11 bases remaining between them. The CDR3 is 15 residues long. In germline, CDR1 is LGHDT, CDR2 YNNKEL (reference sequence). CDR3 bases: TGTGCCAGCAGCCAAATCGGGGGAGCGAACACTGAAGCTTTCTTT. It yields the protein CASSQIGGANTEAFF.

The DNA of the CDR3 is TGTGCCAGCAGTTTCAGGGGGCGCAGTATCGCTGAAGCTTTCTTT. This encodes CASSFRGRSIAEAFF. V and J are TRBV28 and TRBJ1-1; 8 nucleotides line up with TRBD1. V was clipped by 3 bases and J by 6 bases; unmatched bases: 9. Germline CDR1 and CDR2: MDHEN and SYDVKM. The CDR3 sequence is 15 residues long.

A single count supports this clone. V gene TRBV7-9 combines with J gene TRBJ1-1, with 7 bases matching TRBD1. CDR1 and CDR2 from the germline V gene are SEHNR and FQNEAQ (reference sequence). The CDR3 contains 13 residues. Trimming took 5 bases from V and 5 from J; bases not matched to a gene: 5. This CDR3 is CASSLRQGTEAFF. DNA for the CDR3: TGTGCCAGCAGCCTTCGACAGGGAACTGAAGCTTTCTTT.

CDR3 region: CASSLGQGDTQYF. The CDR3 DNA is TGTGCCAGCAGCCTAGGACAGGGGGATACGCAGTATTTT. The genes are TRBV7-2 and TRBJ2-3, with 9 bases fitting TRBD1. CDR1 is SGHTA, CDR2 FQGNSA, per germline. With V trimmed by 5 bases and J by 6 bases, 3 bases remained unmatched. The length of the CDR3 is 13 residues.

The chain couples TRBV28 to TRBJ1-5; 9 bases map to TRBD1. The germline CDR1 and CDR2 sequences are MDHEN and SYDVKM. The CDR3 is 17 residues long. The ends lost 3 bases at V and 3 bases at J; junction bases unmatched: 9. This chain's CDR3 is CASSFVGTGRTNQPQHF. CDR3 nucleotide sequence: TGTGCCAGCAGTTTCGTGGGGACAGGGAGGACCAATCAGCCCCAGCATTTT.

The CDR3 protein is CASSYKKRSYEQYF. CDR3 DNA: TGTGCCAGCAGTTACAAAAAGCGCTCCTACGAGCAGTACTTC. The chain uses TRBV6-5 and TRBJ2-7; D call uncertain. This CDR3 region has 14 residues. From germline, CDR1 is MNHEY and CDR2 SVGAGI. The V gene lost 2 bases and the J gene lost 0 bases, with 8 bases spanning the gap.

This sequence joins TRBV5-4 and TRBJ1-2; 9 bases fit TRBD1. CDR1 is SGHNT, CDR2 YYREEE, per germline (reference sequence). The CDR3 is made up of 14 amino acids. The trim removed 4 bases at V and 4 bases at J, leaving 5 bases unmatched. The CDR3 region has the DNA TGTGCCAGCAGCCTAGGGGACAGGGTCTATGGCTACACCTTC. Protein: CASSLGDRVYGYTF.

This clone is a singleton in its sample. This chain's CDR3 is CSASSRGSGSGELFF. The CDR3 bases are TGCAGTGCTAGTAGTCGCGGGAGCGGATCCGGGGAGCTGTTTTTT. V gene TRBV20-1 combines with J gene TRBJ2-2; 7 bases map to TRBD2. The CDR3 is made up of 15 amino acids. J gave up 6 bases and V 3 bases, and 10 bases lay outside the gene matches. Looked up from germline, CDR1 is DFQATT and CDR2 is SNEGSKA (reference sequence).

The J gene is TRBJ1-6, the V gene TRBV18; no firm D call. The V end lost 3 bases, the J end lost 3 bases, and 9 bases lay between the germline ends. From germline, CDR1 is KGHSH and CDR2 LQKENI. This CDR3 has 15 amino acids. The CDR3 sequence: CASSPGQSYNSPLHF. DNA for the CDR3: TGTGCCAGCTCACCTGGGCAAAGCTATAATTCACCCCTCCACTTT. The full variable domain, with the rest looked up from reference TRBV18 and TRBJ1-6, is NAGVMQNPRHLVRRRGQEARLRCSPMKGHSHVYWYRQLPEEGLKFMVYLQKENIIDESGMPKERFSAEFPKEGPSILRIQQVVRGDSAAYFCASSPGQSYNSPLHFGNGTRLTVT.

The V call is TRBV28, the J call TRBJ1-6; perhaps TRBD1 as D (6 bases). Trimming shortened V by 5 bases and J by 8 bases, and 13 bases separated the two germline ends. The CDR3 totals 14 residues. CDR1 and CDR2 (germline): MDHEN, SYDVKM. The CDR3 spells CASSIQGVDSPLHF. CDR3 nucleotide sequence: TGTGCCAGCAGTATACAGGGTGTGGATTCACCCCTCCACTTT.

This clone was recorded only once. This rearrangement joins TRBV6-5 to TRBJ2-1, with 10 bases matching TRBD2. V shed 7 bases and J 10 bases; nucleotides not matched to a gene: 7. This CDR3 spans 13 amino acids. The V gene's germline CDR1 is MNHEY and CDR2 SVGAGI. This chain's CDR3 is CASKLAGSIEQFF. CDR3 bases: TGTGCCAGCAAACTAGCGGGATCTATAGAGCAGTTCTTC.

This clone was seen once. The chain joins TRBV15 to TRBJ1-5; the D gene is possibly TRBD1 (5 bases). CDR1 and CDR2 from the germline V gene are LNHNV and YYDKDF (reference sequence). The CDR3 consists of 15 residues. Trimming stripped 4 bases from V and 11 bases from J, with 21 bases between. CDR3 amino acids: CATSIAGTGSTTQHF. Here the CDR3 DNA reads TGTGCCACCAGCATAGCCGGGACTGGCTCCACGACCCAGCATTTT.

The V and J genes are TRBV27 and TRBJ2-5; D may be TRBD2 (6 bases). The V gene's germline CDR1 is MNHEY and CDR2 SMNVEV (reference sequence). The CDR3 is 15 amino acids. With 3 bases removed from V and 1 base from J, the gap between germline ends came to 12 bases. The CDR3 DNA sequence: TGTGCCAGCAGTTTTTTAGGACTACCCCAAGAGACCCAGTACTTC. Its protein product is CASSFLGLPQETQYF.

This rearrangement joins TRBV19 to TRBJ2-1; 11 nucleotides agree with TRBD2. Looked up from germline, CDR1 is LNHDA and CDR2 is SQIVND (reference sequence). The CDR3 covers 17 residues. V gave up 3 bases and J gave up 4 bases; unmatched junction bases: 8. The CDR3 nucleotides are TGTGCCAGTAGTATTTCCCTAGCGGGAGGCCCGTACAATGAGCAGTTCTTC. It translates to CASSISLAGGPYNEQFF. Together with reference TRBV19 and TRBJ2-1, the CDR3 gives the full variable domain: DGGITQSPKYLFRKEGQNVTLSCEQNLNHDAMYWYRQDPGQGLRLIYYSQIVNDFQKGDIAEGYSVSREKKESFPLTVTSAQKNPTAFYLCASSISLAGGPYNEQFFGPGTRLTVL.

This chain uses TRBV7-9 with TRBJ2-2, with 7 bases matching TRBD1. With V trimmed by 5 bases and J by 7 bases, 1 base remained unmatched. Germline CDR1 reads SEHNR; CDR2 reads FQNEAQ (reference sequence). The CDR3 contains 12 residues. The chain's CDR3 is CASSQGVGELFF. CDR3 in DNA: TGTGCCAGCAGCCAGGGGGTCGGGGAGCTGTTTTTT.

CDR3 sequence reads: CASSRTGVKDQPQHF. CDR3 bases: TGTGCCAGCAGCAGGACAGGGGTTAAGGATCAGCCCCAGCATTTT. The chain joins TRBV9 to TRBJ1-5, with 9 bases that match TRBD1. J gave up 5 bases and V 4 bases, and 7 bases lay outside the gene matches. Germline values: CDR1 SGDLS, CDR2 YYNGEE. The CDR3 is 15 residues long.

Written as DNA, the CDR3 is TGTGCCAGCAAGAGAGGGCCCCGGTTCGCCCAAGAGACCCAGTACTTC. Amino acids: CASKRGPRFAQETQYF. The chain combines TRBV6-4 with TRBJ2-5; a weak D match, TRBD2 (5 bases). The V and J ends lost 7 bases and 1 base respectively, with 19 bases between them. Germline V gene sequence: CDR1 MRHNA, CDR2 SNTAGT. There are 16 residues in the CDR3.

This rearrangement joins TRBV12-3 or TRBV12-4 to TRBJ1-4, with a possible D match to TRBD1 (6 bases). The CDR3 sequence is 13 residues long. The ends were cut back, 11 bases at V and 5 bases at J, with 15 bases in the middle. The CDR3 region has the DNA TGTGCCTCCCGGAAGGGGGTCAATGAAAAACTGTTTTTT. Encoded protein: CASRKGVNEKLFF.

The genes are TRBV6-5 and TRBJ1-2; 7 positions agree with TRBD1. CDR3 length equals 13 residues. Trimming at V came to 7 bases and at J to 8 bases, leaving 10 bases not matched to a gene. CDR1 and CDR2 (germline): MNHEY, SVGAGI. The CDR3 sequence: CASTPRDRGGYTF. CDR3 nucleotide sequence: TGTGCCAGCACCCCCCGGGACAGAGGAGGCTACACCTTC.

The chain is built from TRBV27 and TRBJ2-7; 9 bases line up with TRBD1. The germline V gene encodes CDR1 MNHEY and CDR2 SMNVEV (reference sequence). Trimming took 4 bases from V and 5 from J; bases not matched to a gene: 6. The CDR3 has 14 amino acids. In nucleotides, the CDR3 is TGTGCCAGCAGTTCCGGGACAGGGATACACGAGCAGTACTTC. Amino acid sequence: CASSSGTGIHEQYF.

In DNA form, the CDR3 reads TGTGCCACCAGCAGAGAGATCCCGGCGGCAACTAATGAAAAACTGTTTTTT. Protein product: CATSREIPAATNEKLFF. The rearrangement uses TRBV15 and TRBJ1-4; D not certain. The CDR3 totals 17 residues. Trimming took 0 bases from V and 0 from J, leaving 11 bases between them. Germline values: CDR1 LNHNV, CDR2 YYDKDF (reference sequence).

The V call is TRBV5-1, the J call TRBJ1-6; possible D gene TRBD1, 6 bases. This CDR3 contains 14 residues. V was trimmed by 4 bases and J by 5 bases, leaving 10 bases between them. From germline, CDR1 is SGHRS and CDR2 YFSETQ. In nucleotides, the CDR3 is TGCGCCAGCAGCGTTGGACAGAATAATTCACCCCTCCACTTT. Residues: CASSVGQNNSPLHF.

The V call is TRBV5-1, the J call TRBJ2-1; 8 nucleotides agree with TRBD2. The CDR3 length is 15 residues. Germline V gives CDR1 SGHRS, CDR2 YFSETQ. Trimming removed 0 bases from V and 6 bases from J; junction bases left unmatched: 5. In DNA, the CDR3 is TGCGCCAGCAGCTTGGACGTAGCGGGAAGCAATGAGCAGTTCTTC. Residues: CASSLDVAGSNEQFF. Full variable domain (outside the CDR3, taken from reference TRBV5-1 and TRBJ2-1): KAGVTQTPRYLIKTRGQQVTLSCSPISGHRSVSWYQQTPGQGLQFLFEYFSETQRNKGNFPGRFSGRQFSNSRSEMNVSTLELGDSALYLCASSLDVAGSNEQFFGPGTRLTVL.

The chain uses TRBV7-8 and TRBJ1-1, with 8 bases lining up with TRBD1. J was trimmed by 8 bases and V by 5 bases; bases with no gene match: 4. Per germline, CDR1 SGHVS and CDR2 FQNEAQ. This CDR3 is 12 amino acids long. CDR3 protein: CASSPRTGEAFF. The CDR3, as DNA: TGTGCCAGCAGCCCTCGGACAGGGGAAGCTTTCTTT.

The rearrangement joins TRBV3-1 (or the pseudogene TRBV3-2) to TRBJ2-3; the match to TRBD2 covers 10 bases. The CDR3 sequence is 16 residues long. Losses at the gene ends were 2 bases for V and 4 bases for J; bases not matched to a gene: 6. Germline loops: CDR1 LGHDT, CDR2 YNNKEL (reference sequence). CDR3 bases: TGTGCCAGCAGCCAACTAGCGGGAGTGGGGGCAGATACGCAGTATTTT. Translated: CASSQLAGVGADTQYF.

The V gene is TRBV29-1, the J gene TRBJ2-3, with 9 bases that match TRBD2. This CDR3 region has 14 residues. Germline CDR1 and CDR2: SQVTM and ANQGSEA. V was clipped by 6 bases and J by 6 bases; unmatched bases: 10. CDR3 sequence reads: CSVRLAGIPDTQYF. CDR3 DNA: TGCAGCGTAAGGCTAGCGGGGATACCTGATACGCAGTATTTT.